These 2 T cell receptor beta chains came from one sample sequenced in a study of OX40 agonist ivuxolimab in advanced cancers. Assay used: immunoSEQ multiplex PCR; TCRdb lists only in-frame clones, some missing. The data show 66,000 or so clones, with about nine tenths seen just once and roughly 2% held by the top ten. The sequencing used CD4+ or CD8+ T cells sorted from blood, collected in a trial of the OX40 agonist ivuxolimab. The receptors here all came from an adult with an advanced solid tumor such as melanoma, head and neck, liver or kidney cancer.

The chain carries TRBV27 and TRBJ2-7, with 7 bases matching TRBD1. V lost 7 bases and J lost 0; bases outside the gene matches: 9. The CDR3 is made up of 15 amino acids. Germline lookup yields CDR1 MNHEY and CDR2 SMNVEV (reference sequence). The CDR3 sequence is CASMSRGPSSYEQYF. CDR3 DNA: TGTGCCAGCATGAGTAGGGGGCCAAGCTCCTACGAGCAGTACTTC.

The J gene is TRBJ1-5, the V gene TRBV19; the D gene is possibly TRBD1 (5 bases). Trimming pared 3 bases from V and 0 bases from J, leaving 15 bases between. Per the germline V gene, CDR1 is LNHDA and CDR2 is SQIVND (reference sequence). This CDR3 is built from 17 residues. The CDR3 region is CASSMSGLTISNQPQHF. CDR3 nucleotides: TGTGCCAGTAGTATGTCGGGACTAACTATTAGCAATCAGCCCCAGCATTTT.